This T cell receptor (beta chain) was captured in a study of CD8 T cells in Susac syndrome. The V gene's germline CDR1 is SEHNR and CDR2 FQNEAQ (reference sequence). This CDR3 has 12 residues. Deletions cut 0 bases from V and 6 bases from J, with 6 bases between. Random hexamers were used to reverse transcribe an amount of roughly 0.5 to 1 ug RNA. TCRdb redid the calling of the immunoSEQ multiplex PCR reads with MiXCR, one entry per CDR3 protein. The sample lists roughly 400,000 distinct CDR3 sequences; 75% to 90% were seen once. This clonotype originated in a human donor with multiple sclerosis. The genes are TRBV7-9 and TRBJ2-7; D is uncertain. Specimen: CD8+ T cells from PBMCs. The CDR3 loop is CASSLASAEQYF. DNA for the CDR3: TGTGCCAGCAGCTTAGCATCTGCCGAGCAGTACTTC.